The 7 T cell receptor beta chains presented below share a single source sample, sequenced in a study of T cell changes during pregnancy in multiple sclerosis. Only in-frame clones appear in the TCRdb table, and some are missing; sequencing was by immunoSEQ multiplex PCR. This sample yields roughly 93,000 clones, of which almost 95% are seen a single time; approximately 1.9% belongs to the top ten. The sequencing used peripheral blood, collected after pregnancy. Receptors were obtained from a female donor with multiple sclerosis, enrolled in a pregnancy study.

The chain employs TRBV10-3 and TRBJ2-3; 12 positions agree with TRBD1. The CDR3 runs to 15 residues. Germline V gives CDR1 ENHRY, CDR2 SYGVKD. The V gene end was trimmed by 4 bases and the J gene end by 5 bases; junction bases not matched to a gene: 4. The DNA for the CDR3 is TGTGCCATCAGTGTGGGACAGGGGGCTGAAGATACGCAGTATTTT. This sequence encodes CAISVGQGAEDTQYF.

This clone appeared once. The chain links TRBV7-9 to TRBJ2-2; 7 nucleotides match TRBD1. The germline V gene has CDR1 SEHNR and CDR2 FQNEAQ (reference sequence). This CDR3 has 16 amino acids. After removal of 1 base from V and 3 bases from J, the junction contained 5 bases not matched to a gene. CDR3 amino acids: CASSLVRTGYTGELFF. The CDR3 DNA sequence: TGTGCCAGCAGCTTAGTACGGACAGGCTACACCGGGGAGCTGTTTTTT.

This chain connects TRBV13 to TRBJ2-1; 8 bases line up with TRBD2. Trimming cost V 1 base and J 15 bases; bases outside gene matches: 5. The germline gives CDR1 PRHDT, CDR2 FYEKMQ (reference sequence). This CDR3 is built from 12 residues. The CDR3 sequence is CASSLVLAGTFF. The CDR3 DNA reads TGTGCCAGCAGCTTAGTTCTAGCGGGTACGTTCTTC.

This chain joins TRBV12-5 and TRBJ2-5; tentative D call: TRBD2 (6 bases). The length of the CDR3 is 14 residues. The germline V and J ends were trimmed by 5 bases and 1 base, with 11 bases remaining between them. CDR1 and CDR2 (germline): LGHNT, FRNRAP. CDR3 sequence: CASGLLGGQETQYF. DNA of the CDR3: TGTGCTAGTGGTCTGCTGGGGGGCCAAGAGACCCAGTACTTC. The whole variable domain, filled in from reference TRBV12-5 and TRBJ2-5, reads DARVTQTPRHKVTEMGQEVTMRCQPILGHNTVFWYRQTMMQGLELLAYFRNRAPLDDSGMPKDRFSAEMPDATLATLKIQPSEPRDSAVYFCASGLLGGQETQYFGPGTRLLVL.

The chain uses TRBV19 and TRBJ1-2; 7 nucleotides agree with TRBD1. The trim removed 5 bases at V and 3 bases at J, leaving 12 bases unmatched. Germline assignment: CDR1 LNHDA and CDR2 SQIVND (reference sequence). The CDR3 loop spans 16 amino acids. CDR3 residues: CASSAVSGTEYYGYTF. The CDR3 DNA reads as TGTGCCAGTAGTGCAGTCTCCGGGACAGAGTACTATGGCTACACCTTC.

The chain has TRBV5-1 and TRBJ2-2, with no clear D. Germline values: CDR1 SGHRS, CDR2 YFSETQ. The CDR3 has 14 amino acids. The V end was cut by 2 bases, the J end by 1 base, with 6 bases between. CDR3 sequence (DNA): TGCGCCAGCAGCTTCGGTGAGAACACCGGGGAGCTGTTTTTT. Protein: CASSFGENTGELFF.

The table lists this clone with a count of one. The genes are TRBV29-1 and TRBJ1-1, with 7 bases that match TRBD1. CDR1 SQVTM and CDR2 ANQGSEA come from the germline V gene. V lost 4 bases and J lost 7; bases outside the gene matches: 12. The CDR3 contains 14 residues. As DNA, the CDR3 is TGCAGCGTTGGGGTGAGGGGGCTGTATCTTGAAGCTTTCTTT. The encoded protein is CSVGVRGLYLEAFF.